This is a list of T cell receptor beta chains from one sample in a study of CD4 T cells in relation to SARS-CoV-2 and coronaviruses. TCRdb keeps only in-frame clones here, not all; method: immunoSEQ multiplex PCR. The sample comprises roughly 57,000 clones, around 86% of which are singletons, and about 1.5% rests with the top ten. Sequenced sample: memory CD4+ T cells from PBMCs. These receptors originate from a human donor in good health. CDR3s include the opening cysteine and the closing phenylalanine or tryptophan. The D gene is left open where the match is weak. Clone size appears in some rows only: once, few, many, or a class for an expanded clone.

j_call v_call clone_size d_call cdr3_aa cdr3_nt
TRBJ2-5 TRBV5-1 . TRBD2 CASSNSGSFWGQETQYF TGCGCCAGCAGCAATAGCGGGAGTTTCTGGGGCCAAGAGACCCAGTACTTC
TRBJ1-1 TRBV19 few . CASSIDRDTEAFF TGTGCCAGTAGTATAGATCGGGACACTGAAGCTTTCTTT
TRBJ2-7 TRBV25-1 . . CASSFSSYEQYF TGTGCCAGCAGTTTTAGCTCCTACGAGCAGTACTTC
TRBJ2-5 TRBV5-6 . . CASSSQGGGETQYF TGTGCCAGCAGCTCGCAGGGTGGGGGAGAGACCCAGTACTTC
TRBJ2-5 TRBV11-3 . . CASSKGGPQETQYF TGTGCCAGCAGCAAGGGGGGCCCTCAAGAGACCCAGTACTTC
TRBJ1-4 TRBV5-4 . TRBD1 CASSSGQPSTNEKLFF TGTGCCAGCAGTTCGGGACAGCCCTCAACTAATGAAAAACTGTTTTTT
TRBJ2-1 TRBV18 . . CASSPIQLGLNEQFF TGTGCCAGCTCACCGATTCAGCTGGGTCTCAATGAGCAGTTCTTC
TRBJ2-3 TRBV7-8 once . CASSPTAGSTDTQYF TGTGCCAGCAGCCCTACGGCCGGGAGCACAGATACGCAGTATTTT
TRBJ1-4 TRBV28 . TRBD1 CASRGSTGTVEKLFF TGTGCCAGCAGGGGGTCGACAGGGACGGTTGAAAAACTGTTTTTT
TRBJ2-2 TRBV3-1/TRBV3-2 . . CASSQRVGTNTGELFF TGTGCCAGCAGCCAACGGGTAGGAACGAACACCGGGGAGCTGTTTTTT
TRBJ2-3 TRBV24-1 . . CATSDRRSGTDTQYF TGTGCCACCAGTGATCGCCGGTCGGGGACAGATACGCAGTATTTT
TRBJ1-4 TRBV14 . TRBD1 CASSRGQGATNEKLFF TGTGCCAGCAGCCGGGGACAGGGTGCAACTAATGAAAAACTGTTTTTT
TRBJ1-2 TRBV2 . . CASSRDRGERGYTF TGTGCCAGCAGTAGGGACCGAGGAGAACGAGGCTACACCTTC
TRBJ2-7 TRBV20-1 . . CSARGYEQYF TGCAGTGCTAGAGGCTACGAGCAGTACTTC